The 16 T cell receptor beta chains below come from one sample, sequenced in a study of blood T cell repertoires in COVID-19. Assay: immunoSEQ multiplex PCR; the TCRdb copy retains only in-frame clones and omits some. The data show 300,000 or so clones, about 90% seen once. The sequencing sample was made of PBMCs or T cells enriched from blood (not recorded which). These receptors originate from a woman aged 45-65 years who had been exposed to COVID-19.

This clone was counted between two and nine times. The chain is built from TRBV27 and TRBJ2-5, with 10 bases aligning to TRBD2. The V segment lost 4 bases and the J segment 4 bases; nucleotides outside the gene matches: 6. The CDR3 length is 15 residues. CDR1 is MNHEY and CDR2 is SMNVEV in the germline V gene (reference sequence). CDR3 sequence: CASSWIAGGLETQYF. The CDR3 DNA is TGTGCCAGCAGTTGGATAGCGGGGGGATTAGAGACCCAGTACTTC.

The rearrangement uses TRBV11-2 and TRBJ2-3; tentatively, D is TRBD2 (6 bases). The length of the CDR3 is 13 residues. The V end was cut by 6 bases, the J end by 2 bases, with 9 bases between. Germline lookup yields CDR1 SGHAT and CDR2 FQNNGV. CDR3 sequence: CASSRDFTDTQYF. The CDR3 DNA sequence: TGTGCCAGCAGTCGGGACTTCACAGATACGCAGTATTTT.

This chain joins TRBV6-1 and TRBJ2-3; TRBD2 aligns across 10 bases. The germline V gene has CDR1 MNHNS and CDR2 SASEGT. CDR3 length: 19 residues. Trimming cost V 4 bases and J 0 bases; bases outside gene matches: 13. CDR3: CASSVGVAGGPSSTDTQYF. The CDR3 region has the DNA TGTGCCAGCAGTGTTGGTGTAGCGGGGGGACCCTCTAGCACAGATACGCAGTATTTT.

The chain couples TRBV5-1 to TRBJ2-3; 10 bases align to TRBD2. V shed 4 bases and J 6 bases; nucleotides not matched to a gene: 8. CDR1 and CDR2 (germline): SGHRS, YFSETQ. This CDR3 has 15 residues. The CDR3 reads CASSPGTSAWDTQYF. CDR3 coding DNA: TGCGCCAGCAGCCCCGGGACTAGCGCATGGGATACGCAGTATTTT.

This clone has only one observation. The CDR3 DNA reads as TGTGCCAGCAGCAGTGAAGACTGGATTGGCTATGGCTACACCTTC. It encodes CASSSEDWIGYGYTF. The chain employs TRBV21-1 and TRBJ1-2. TRBV21-1 counts as a pseudogene. The CDR3 contains 15 residues.

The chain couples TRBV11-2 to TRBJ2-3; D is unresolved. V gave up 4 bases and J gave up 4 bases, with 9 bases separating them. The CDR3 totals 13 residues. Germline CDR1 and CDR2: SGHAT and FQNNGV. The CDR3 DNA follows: TGTGCCAGCAGCTCCATCCCCCCAGATACGCAGTATTTT. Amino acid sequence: CASSSIPPDTQYF.

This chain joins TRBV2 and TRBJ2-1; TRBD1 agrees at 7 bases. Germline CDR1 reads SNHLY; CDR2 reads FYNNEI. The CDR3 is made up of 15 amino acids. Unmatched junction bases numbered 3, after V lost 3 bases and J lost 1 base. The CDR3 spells CASSEVRGSYNEQFF. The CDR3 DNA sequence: TGTGCCAGCAGTGAGGTCAGGGGGTCCTACAATGAGCAGTTCTTC.

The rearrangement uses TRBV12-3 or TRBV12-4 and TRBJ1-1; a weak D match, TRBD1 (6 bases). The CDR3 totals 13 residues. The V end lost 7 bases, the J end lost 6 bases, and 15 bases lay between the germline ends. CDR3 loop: CASTLGGGAEAFF. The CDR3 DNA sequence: TGTGCCAGCACCCTAGGGGGGGGTGCTGAAGCTTTCTTT.

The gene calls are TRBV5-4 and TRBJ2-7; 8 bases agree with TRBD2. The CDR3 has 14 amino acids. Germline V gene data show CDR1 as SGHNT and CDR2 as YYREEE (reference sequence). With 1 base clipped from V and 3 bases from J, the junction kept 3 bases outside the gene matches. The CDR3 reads CASSLIGGDYEQYF. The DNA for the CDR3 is TGTGCCAGCAGCTTGATCGGGGGGGACTACGAGCAGTACTTC.

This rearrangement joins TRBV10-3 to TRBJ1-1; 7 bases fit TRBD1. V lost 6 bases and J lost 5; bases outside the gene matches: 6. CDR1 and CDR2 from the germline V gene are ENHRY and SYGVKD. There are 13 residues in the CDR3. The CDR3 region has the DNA TGTGCCATCAGCCCGACAGGGATTACTGAAGCTTTCTTT. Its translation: CAISPTGITEAFF.

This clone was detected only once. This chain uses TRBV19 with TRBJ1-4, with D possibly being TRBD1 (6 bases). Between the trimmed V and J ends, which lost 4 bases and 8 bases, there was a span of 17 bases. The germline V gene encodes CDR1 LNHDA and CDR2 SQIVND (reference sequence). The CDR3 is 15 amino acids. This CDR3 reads CASSTRQGRDEKLFF. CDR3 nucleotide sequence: TGTGCCAGTAGTACACGTCAGGGGAGAGACGAAAAACTGTTTTTT. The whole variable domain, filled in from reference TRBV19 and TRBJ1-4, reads DGGITQSPKYLFRKEGQNVTLSCEQNLNHDAMYWYRQDPGQGLRLIYYSQIVNDFQKGDIAEGYSVSREKKESFPLTVTSAQKNPTAFYLCASSTRQGRDEKLFFGSGTQLSVL.

The CDR3 spells CASSVTGVNTEAFF. In nucleotides, the CDR3 is TGTGCCAGCAGCGTAACAGGGGTGAACACTGAAGCTTTCTTT. The chain is built from TRBV9 and TRBJ1-1; 7 bases line up with TRBD1. CDR1 is SGDLS, CDR2 YYNGEE, per germline. The CDR3 sequence is 14 residues long. With V trimmed by 1 base and J by 0 bases, 0 bases remained unmatched.

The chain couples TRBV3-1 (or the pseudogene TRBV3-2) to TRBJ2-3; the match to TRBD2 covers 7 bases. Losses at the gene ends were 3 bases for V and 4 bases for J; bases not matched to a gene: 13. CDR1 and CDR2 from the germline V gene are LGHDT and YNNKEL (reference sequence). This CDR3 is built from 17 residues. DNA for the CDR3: TGTGCCAGCAGCCAGGGACTACTAGCCGGGAATCCAGATACGCAGTATTTT. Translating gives CASSQGLLAGNPDTQYF.

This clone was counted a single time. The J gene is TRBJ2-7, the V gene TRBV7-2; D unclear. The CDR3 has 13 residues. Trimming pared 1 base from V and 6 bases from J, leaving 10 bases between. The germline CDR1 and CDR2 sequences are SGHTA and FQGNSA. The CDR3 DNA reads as TGTGCCAGCAGCTTAGTCTTTTCGGGCGAGCAGTACTTC. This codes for CASSLVFSGEQYF.

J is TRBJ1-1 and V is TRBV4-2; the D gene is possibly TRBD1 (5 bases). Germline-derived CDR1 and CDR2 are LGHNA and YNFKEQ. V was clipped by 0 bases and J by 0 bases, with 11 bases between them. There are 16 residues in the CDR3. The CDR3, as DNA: TGTGCCAGCAGCCAAGATCCGGGGGTGGTGAACACTGAAGCTTTCTTT. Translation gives CASSQDPGVVNTEAFF.

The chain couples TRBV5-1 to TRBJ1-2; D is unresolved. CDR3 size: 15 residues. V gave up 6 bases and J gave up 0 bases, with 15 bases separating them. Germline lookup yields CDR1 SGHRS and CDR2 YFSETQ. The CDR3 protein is CASKFSTQPNYGYTF. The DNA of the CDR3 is TGCGCCAGCAAATTTTCTACGCAACCTAACTATGGCTACACCTTC.